The TCR beta chain under discussion was sequenced for a study of blood T cell repertoires in COVID-19. Study-wide background: Samples came from the United States, Italy and Spain, spanning acute and convalescent COVID-19. The cDNA or gDNA used as material had been derived from T cells, B-cell-depleted T cells, or PBMCs.

The germline gives CDR1 KGHSH, CDR2 LQKENI. V shed 1 base, J shed 2 bases, and the junction held 3 bases outside the gene matches. The length of the CDR3 is 15 residues. Per the original data handling: Nucleated cell number was recorded as an estimate derived from reference gene primer amplification. TCRdb's copy holds only in-frame clones and misses some; the assay was immunoSEQ multiplex PCR. The V and J calls and clone size come from that table; D and trimming were worked out from the DNA. The sample lists tens of thousands of clones, 80% to 90% occurring once. The chain links TRBV18 to TRBJ2-5; 8 bases match TRBD2. This receptor was identified in a woman in her sixties with acute or convalescent COVID-19. Sequencing used peripheral blood. The CDR3 nucleotides are TGTGCCAGCTCACCACTAGCGGGGTCTCAAGAGACCCAGTACTTC. This codes for CASSPLAGSQETQYF.